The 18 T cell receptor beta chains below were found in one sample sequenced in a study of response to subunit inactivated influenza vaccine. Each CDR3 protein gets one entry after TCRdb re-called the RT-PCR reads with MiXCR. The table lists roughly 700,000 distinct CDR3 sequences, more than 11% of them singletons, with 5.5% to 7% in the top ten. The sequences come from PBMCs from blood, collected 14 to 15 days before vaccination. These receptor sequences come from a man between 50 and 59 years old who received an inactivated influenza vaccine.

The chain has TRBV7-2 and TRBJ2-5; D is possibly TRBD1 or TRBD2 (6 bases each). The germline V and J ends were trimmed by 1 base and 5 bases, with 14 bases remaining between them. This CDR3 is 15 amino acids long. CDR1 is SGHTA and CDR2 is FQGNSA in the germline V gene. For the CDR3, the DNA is TGTGCCAGCAGCTTAGGCGCCGGGGGCTGGGAGACCCAGTACTTC. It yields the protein CASSLGAGGWETQYF.

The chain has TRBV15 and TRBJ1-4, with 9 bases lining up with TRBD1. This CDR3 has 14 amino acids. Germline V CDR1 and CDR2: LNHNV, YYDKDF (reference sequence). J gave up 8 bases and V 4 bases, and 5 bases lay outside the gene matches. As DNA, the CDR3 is TGTGCCACCAGCAAACAGGGGGCGCGAGAAAAACTGTTTTTT. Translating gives CATSKQGAREKLFF.

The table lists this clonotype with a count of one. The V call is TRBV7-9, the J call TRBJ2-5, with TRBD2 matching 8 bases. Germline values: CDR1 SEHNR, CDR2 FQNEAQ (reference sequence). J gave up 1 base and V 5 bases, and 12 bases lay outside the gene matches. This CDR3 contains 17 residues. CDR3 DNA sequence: TGTGCCAGCAGCGCCAACCTGGGCGGGGGGATCCAAGAGACCCAGTACTTC. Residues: CASSANLGGGIQETQYF.

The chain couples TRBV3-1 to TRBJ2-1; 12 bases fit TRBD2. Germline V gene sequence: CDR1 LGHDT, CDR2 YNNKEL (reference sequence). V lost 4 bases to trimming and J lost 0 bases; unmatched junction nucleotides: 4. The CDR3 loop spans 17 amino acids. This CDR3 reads CASSPQTSGSSYNEQFF. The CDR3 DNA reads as TGTGCCAGCAGCCCCCAGACTAGCGGGAGCTCCTACAATGAGCAGTTCTTC.

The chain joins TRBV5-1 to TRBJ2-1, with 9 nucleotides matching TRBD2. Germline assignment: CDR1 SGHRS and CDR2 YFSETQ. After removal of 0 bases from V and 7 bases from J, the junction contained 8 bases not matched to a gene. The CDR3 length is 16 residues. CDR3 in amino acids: CASSLAVAGGQNEQFF. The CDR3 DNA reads TGCGCCAGCAGCTTGGCCGTGGCGGGGGGGCAAAATGAGCAGTTCTTC.

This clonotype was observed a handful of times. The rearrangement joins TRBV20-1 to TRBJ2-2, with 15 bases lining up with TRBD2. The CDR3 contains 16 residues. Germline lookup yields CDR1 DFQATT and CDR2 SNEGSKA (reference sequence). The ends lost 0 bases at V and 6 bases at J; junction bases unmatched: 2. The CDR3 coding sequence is TGCAGTGCTAGAGATCGGACTAGCGGGGGGGCCGGGGAGCTGTTTTTT. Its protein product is CSARDRTSGGAGELFF.

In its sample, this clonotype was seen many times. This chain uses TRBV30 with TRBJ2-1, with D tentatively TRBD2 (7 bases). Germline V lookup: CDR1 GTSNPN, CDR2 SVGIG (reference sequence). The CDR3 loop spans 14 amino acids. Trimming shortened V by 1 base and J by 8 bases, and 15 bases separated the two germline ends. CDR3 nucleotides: TGTGCCTGGAGTGCGGGGGGCAAATTGGATGAGCAGTTCTTC. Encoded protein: CAWSAGGKLDEQFF. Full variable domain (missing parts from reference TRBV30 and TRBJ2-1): SQTIHQWPATLVQPVGSPLSLECTVEGTSNPNLYWYRQAAGRGLQLLFYSVGIGQISSEVPQNLSASRPQDRQFILSSKKLLLSDSGFYLCAWSAGGKLDEQFFGPGTRLTVL.

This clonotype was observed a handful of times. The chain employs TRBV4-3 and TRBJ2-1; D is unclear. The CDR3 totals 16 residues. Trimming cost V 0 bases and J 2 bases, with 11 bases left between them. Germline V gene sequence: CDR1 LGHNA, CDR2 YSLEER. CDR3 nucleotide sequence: TGCGCCAGCAGCCAAGATGACAACTTTGCCTACAATGAGCAGTTCTTC. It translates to CASSQDDNFAYNEQFF.

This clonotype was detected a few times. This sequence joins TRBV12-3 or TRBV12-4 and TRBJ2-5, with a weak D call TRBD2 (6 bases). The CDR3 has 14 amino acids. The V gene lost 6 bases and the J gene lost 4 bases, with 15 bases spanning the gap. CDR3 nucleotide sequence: TGTGCCAGCAGGTCGGAGGGAACTCGAGAGACCCAGTACTTC. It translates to CASRSEGTRETQYF.

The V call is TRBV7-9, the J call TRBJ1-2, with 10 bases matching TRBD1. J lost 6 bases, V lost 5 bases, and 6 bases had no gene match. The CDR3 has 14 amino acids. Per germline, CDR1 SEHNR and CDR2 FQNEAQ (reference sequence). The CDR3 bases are TGTGCCAGCAGCCTCGGACAGGGGGATCATGGCTACACCTTC. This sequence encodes CASSLGQGDHGYTF.

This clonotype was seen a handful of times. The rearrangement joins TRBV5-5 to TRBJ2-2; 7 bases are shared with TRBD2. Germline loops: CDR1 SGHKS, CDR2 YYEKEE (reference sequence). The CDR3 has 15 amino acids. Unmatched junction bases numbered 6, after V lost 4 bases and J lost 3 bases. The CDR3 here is CASSRVLADTGELFF. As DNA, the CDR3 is TGTGCCAGCAGCCGAGTCCTAGCGGACACCGGGGAGCTGTTTTTT.

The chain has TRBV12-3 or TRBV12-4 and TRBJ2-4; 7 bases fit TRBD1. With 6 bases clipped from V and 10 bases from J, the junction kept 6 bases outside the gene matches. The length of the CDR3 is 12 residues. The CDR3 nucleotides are TGTGCCAGCAGCCGACAGGGATCGATTCAGTACTTC. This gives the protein CASSRQGSIQYF.

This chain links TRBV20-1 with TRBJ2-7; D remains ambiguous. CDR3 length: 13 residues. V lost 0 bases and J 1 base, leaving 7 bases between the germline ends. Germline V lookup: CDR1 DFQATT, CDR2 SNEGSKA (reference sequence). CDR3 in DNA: TGCAGTGCTAGAGATAGCCGATCCTACGAGCAGTACTTC. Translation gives CSARDSRSYEQYF.

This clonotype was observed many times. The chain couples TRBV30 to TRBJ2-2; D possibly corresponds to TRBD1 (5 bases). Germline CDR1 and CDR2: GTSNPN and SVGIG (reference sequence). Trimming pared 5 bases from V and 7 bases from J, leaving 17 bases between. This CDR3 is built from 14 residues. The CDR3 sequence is CAWGRIQGVGELFF. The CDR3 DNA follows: TGTGCCTGGGGACGTATCCAAGGGGTCGGGGAGCTGTTTTTT.

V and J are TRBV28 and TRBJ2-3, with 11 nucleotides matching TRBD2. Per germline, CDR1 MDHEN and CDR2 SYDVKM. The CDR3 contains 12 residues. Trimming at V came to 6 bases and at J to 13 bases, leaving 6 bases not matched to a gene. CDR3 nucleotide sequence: TGTGCCAGCAGCGTACTAGCGGGAGAGGAGTATTTT. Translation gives CASSVLAGEEYF.

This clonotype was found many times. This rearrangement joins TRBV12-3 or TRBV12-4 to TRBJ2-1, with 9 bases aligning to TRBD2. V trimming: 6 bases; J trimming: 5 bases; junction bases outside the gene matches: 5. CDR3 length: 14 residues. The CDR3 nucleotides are TGTGCCAGCAGCCCACGACTAGCGGACAATGAGCAGTTCTTC. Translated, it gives CASSPRLADNEQFF.

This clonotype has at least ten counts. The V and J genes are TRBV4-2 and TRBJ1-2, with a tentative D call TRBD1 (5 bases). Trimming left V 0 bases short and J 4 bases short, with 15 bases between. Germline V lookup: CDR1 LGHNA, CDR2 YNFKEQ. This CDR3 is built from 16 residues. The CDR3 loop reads CASSQDTGPGTYGYTF. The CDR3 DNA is TGTGCCAGCAGCCAAGATACCGGTCCGGGGACCTATGGCTACACCTTC.

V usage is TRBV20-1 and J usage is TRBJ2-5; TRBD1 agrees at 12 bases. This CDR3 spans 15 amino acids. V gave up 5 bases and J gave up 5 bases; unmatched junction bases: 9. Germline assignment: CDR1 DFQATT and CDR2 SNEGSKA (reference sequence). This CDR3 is CSAFGTGGMLETQYF. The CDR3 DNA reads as TGCAGTGCTTTTGGGACAGGGGGCATGCTGGAGACCCAGTACTTC.